Below are 10 T cell receptor beta chains sequenced from a single sample in a study of T cells in tuberculosis (dated by TCRdb to about 2018). Library creation used the immunoSEQ multiplex PCR assay. The table comes from immuneACCESS by way of TCRdb, which keeps in-frame sequences with V and J called. Part of the clones is missing from these tables; in studies checked, under half for an unresolved V gene and the rest for unknown reasons. This sample holds 28,000 or so clones; around 87% were observed only once. The top ten clones comprise 6.1% of the sample. Sequenced sample: PBMCs. These receptors originate from a donor between 10 and 35 years old with latent tuberculosis or without tuberculosis infection.

This sequence joins TRBV11-2 and TRBJ1-4; 10 bases are shared with TRBD1. Per germline, CDR1 SGHAT and CDR2 FQNNGV. CDR3 length: 15 amino acids. Trimming cost V 1 base and J 6 bases; bases outside gene matches: 2. The CDR3 DNA sequence: TGTGCCAGCAGCTTAGCGGGACAGGGGTATGAAAAACTGTTTTTT. It yields the protein CASSLAGQGYEKLFF.

The V call is TRBV28, the J call TRBJ1-2; D not resolved. The CDR3 has 12 residues. Trimming removed 6 bases at V and 0 bases at J, with 5 bases between. CDR1 and CDR2 from the germline V gene are MDHEN and SYDVKM. The CDR3 nucleotides are TGTGCCAGCAGACTAACTAACTATGGCTACACCTTC. Residues: CASRLTNYGYTF.

A single count supports this clone. The chain has TRBV25-1 and TRBJ2-7; the D gene is possibly TRBD2 (7 bases). Germline CDR1 and CDR2: MGHDK and SYGVNS. CDR3 length: 14 residues. The ends were cut back, 7 bases at V and 9 bases at J, with 22 bases in the middle. The chain's CDR3 is CASKGAGALRGQYF. In DNA, the CDR3 is TGTGCCAGCAAAGGGGCGGGGGCCCTACGTGGGCAGTACTTC.

This rearrangement joins TRBV7-8 to TRBJ1-1, with D perhaps TRBD1 (6 bases). The CDR3 has 12 amino acids. Germline V lookup: CDR1 SGHVS, CDR2 FQNEAQ. Trimming cost V 3 bases and J 8 bases, with 10 bases left between them. DNA of the CDR3: TGTGCCAGCAGCTTTGACAGGATCGAAGCTTTCTTT. It codes for CASSFDRIEAFF.

This clone is a singleton in its sample. The chain combines TRBV4-3 with TRBJ2-1, with TRBD2 identical over 10 bases. Germline lookup yields CDR1 LGHNA and CDR2 YSLEER. V dropped 1 base and J dropped 7; count of bases not matched to a gene: 7. This CDR3 contains 16 residues. CDR3 bases: TGCGCCAGCAGCCAAGGAGGTGCAGCGGGGGGGAATGAGCAGTTCTTC. Translation: CASSQGGAAGGNEQFF.

The chain links TRBV7-3 to TRBJ2-7; D remains ambiguous. V lost 5 bases and J lost 0, with 14 bases in between. Germline V gene data show CDR1 as SGHTA and CDR2 as FQGTGA. The CDR3 covers 15 residues. The CDR3 here is CASSPHNSSSYEQYF. Here the CDR3 DNA reads TGTGCCAGCAGCCCTCATAATTCTAGCTCCTACGAGCAGTACTTC.

About this clone itself: The CDR3 does not end in the conserved phenylalanine or tryptophan, so this is likely a read error. Because the CDR3's place on the DNA is in doubt, the DNA is left out and the CDR3 is given as listed by TCRdb. The gene calls are TRBV5-3 and TRBJ1-2. TRBV5-3 is an open reading frame, and its role is uncertain. The CDR3 has 8 residues if both end residues are counted. This CDR3 reads CARSQSST.

The V and J genes are TRBV29-1 and TRBJ1-5; D is unresolved. This CDR3 is 12 amino acids long. The germline CDR1 and CDR2 sequences are SQVTM and ANQGSEA. V was shortened by 4 bases and J by 3 bases, with 7 bases between the two germline ends. Written as DNA, the CDR3 is TGCAGCGTTGCCGACAACAATCAGCCCCAGCATTTT. It specifies CSVADNNQPQHF.

Only a few counts were recorded for this clone. V gene TRBV4-3 combines with J gene TRBJ2-3; a possible D gene is TRBD2 (6 bases). The CDR3 contains 16 residues. Germline CDR1 and CDR2: LGHNA and YSLEER. Trimming took off 1 base at V and 2 bases at J, with 13 bases between the two ends. The DNA of the CDR3 is TGCGCCAGCAGCCAAGCGTTCCCGGGGGTCACAGATACGCAGTATTTT. Translation: CASSQAFPGVTDTQYF.

This chain links TRBV18 with TRBJ2-5; 8 nucleotides align to TRBD2. The CDR3 contains 16 residues. Looked up from germline, CDR1 is KGHSH and CDR2 is LQKENI. The ends lost 3 bases at V and 1 base at J; junction bases unmatched: 7. The CDR3 reads CASSPNSGEIQETQYF. CDR3 nucleotide sequence: TGTGCCAGCTCACCCAATAGCGGGGAGATCCAAGAGACCCAGTACTTC.